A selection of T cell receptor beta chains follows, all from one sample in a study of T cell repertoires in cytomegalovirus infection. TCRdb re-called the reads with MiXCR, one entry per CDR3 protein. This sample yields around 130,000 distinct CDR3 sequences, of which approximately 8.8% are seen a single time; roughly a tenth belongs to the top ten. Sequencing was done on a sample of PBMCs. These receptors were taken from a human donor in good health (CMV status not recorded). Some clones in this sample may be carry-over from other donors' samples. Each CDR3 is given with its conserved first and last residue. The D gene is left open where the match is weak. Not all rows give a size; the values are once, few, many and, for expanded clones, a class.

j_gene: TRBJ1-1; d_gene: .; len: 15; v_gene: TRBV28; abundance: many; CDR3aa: CASFPFGVGNTEAFF; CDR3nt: TGTGCCAGCTTCCCTTTCGGAGTGGGGAACACTGAAGCTTTCTTT
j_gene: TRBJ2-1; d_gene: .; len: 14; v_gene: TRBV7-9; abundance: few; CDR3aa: CASSGGYAYNEQFF; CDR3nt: TGTGCCAGCAGCGGTGGCTATGCCTACAATGAGCAGTTCTTC
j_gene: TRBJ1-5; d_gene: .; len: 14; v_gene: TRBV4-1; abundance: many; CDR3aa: CASSPTPGNQPQHF; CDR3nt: TGCGCCAGCAGCCCGACCCCCGGCAATCAGCCCCAGCATTTT
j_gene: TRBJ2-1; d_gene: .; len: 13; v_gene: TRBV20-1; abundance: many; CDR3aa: CSANRGAYNEQFF; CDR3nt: TGCAGTGCGAATCGGGGGGCGTACAATGAGCAGTTCTTC
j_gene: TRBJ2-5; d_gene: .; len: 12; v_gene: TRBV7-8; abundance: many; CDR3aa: CASSAVLETQYF; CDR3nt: TGTGCCAGCAGCGCGGTACTAGAGACCCAGTACTTC
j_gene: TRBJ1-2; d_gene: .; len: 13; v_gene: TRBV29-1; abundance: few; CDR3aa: CSVELRLNGGYTF; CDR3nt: TGCAGCGTTGAACTACGGTTAAACGGAGGCTACACCTTC
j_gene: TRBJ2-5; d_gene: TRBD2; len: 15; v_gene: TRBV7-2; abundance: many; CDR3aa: CASSPRRGERETQYF; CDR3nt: TGTGCCAGCAGCCCTAGGCGGGGGGAACGAGAGACCCAGTACTTC
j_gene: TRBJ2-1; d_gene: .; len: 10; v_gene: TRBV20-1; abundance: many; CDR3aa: CTPLALEQFF; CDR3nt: TGCACCCCCTTGGCCCTTGAACAGTTCTTC
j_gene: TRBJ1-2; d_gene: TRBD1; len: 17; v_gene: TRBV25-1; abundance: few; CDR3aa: CASSDSGQALTNYGYTF; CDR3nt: TGTGCCAGCAGTGACTCCGGACAGGCCCTTACTAACTATGGCTACACCTTC
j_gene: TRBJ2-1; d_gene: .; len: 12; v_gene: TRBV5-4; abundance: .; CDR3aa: CASSLDRGREQF; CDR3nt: TGTGCCAGCAGCTTGGACAGGGGCCGGGAGCAGTTC
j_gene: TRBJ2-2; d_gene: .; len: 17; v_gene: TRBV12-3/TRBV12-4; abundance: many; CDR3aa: CASSFGVTSLNTGELFF; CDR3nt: TGTGCCAGCAGTTTTGGGGTAACTAGTCTGAACACCGGGGAGCTGTTTTTT
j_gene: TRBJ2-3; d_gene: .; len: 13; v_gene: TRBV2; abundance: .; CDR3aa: CASSPGTPQRQYF; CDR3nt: TGTGCCAGCAGCCCGGGGACTCCCCAGAGGCAGTATTTT
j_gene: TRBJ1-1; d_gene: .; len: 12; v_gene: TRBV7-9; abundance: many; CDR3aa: CASCDLNTEAFF; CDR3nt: TGTGCCAGCTGTGACTTGAACACTGAAGCTTTCTTT
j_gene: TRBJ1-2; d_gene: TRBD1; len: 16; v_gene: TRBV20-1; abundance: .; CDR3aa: CSARVPRDRFNYGYTF; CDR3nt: TGCAGTGCTAGAGTGCCCCGGGACAGGTTTAACTATGGCTACACCTTC
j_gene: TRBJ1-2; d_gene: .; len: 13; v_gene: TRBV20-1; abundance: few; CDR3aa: CSANDGRVYGYTF; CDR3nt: TGCAGTGCTAATGACGGACGGGTCTATGGCTACACCTTC
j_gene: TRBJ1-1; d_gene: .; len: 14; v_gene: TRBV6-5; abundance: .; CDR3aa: CATNRVMRNTEAFF; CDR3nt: TGTGCCACCAACAGGGTTATGCGGAACACTGAAGCTTTCTTT
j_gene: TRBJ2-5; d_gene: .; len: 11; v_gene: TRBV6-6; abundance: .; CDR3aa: CASTGRETQYF; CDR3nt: TGTGCCAGCACTGGACGAGAGACCCAGTACTTC
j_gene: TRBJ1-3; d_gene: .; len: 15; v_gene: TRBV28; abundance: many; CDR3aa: CASSPGLGAGNTIYF; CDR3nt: TGTGCCAGCAGTCCCGGGCTAGGAGCTGGAAACACCATATATTTT
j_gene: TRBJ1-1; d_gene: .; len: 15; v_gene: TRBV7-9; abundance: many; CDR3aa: CASSQIQTVNTEAFF; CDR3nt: TGTGCCAGCAGCCAAATTCAGACTGTGAACACTGAAGCTTTCTTT
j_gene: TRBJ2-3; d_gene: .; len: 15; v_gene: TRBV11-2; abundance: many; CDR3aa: CASSLELSRADTQYF; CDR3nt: TGTGCCAGCAGCTTAGAGCTGTCCCGGGCAGATACGCAGTATTTT
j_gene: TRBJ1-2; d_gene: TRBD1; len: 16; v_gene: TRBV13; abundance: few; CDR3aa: CASSWGPNRGDYGYTF; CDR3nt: TGTGCCAGCAGCTGGGGGCCTAACAGGGGGGACTATGGCTACACCTTC
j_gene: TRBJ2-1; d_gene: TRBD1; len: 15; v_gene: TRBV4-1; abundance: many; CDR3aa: CASSEEGQAVDEQFF; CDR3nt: TGCGCCAGCAGCGAAGAAGGACAGGCGGTGGATGAGCAGTTCTTC
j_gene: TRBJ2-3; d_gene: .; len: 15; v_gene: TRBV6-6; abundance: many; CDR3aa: CASSYMGSSTDTQYF; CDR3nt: TGTGCCAGCAGTTACATGGGGTCTAGCACAGATACGCAGTATTTT
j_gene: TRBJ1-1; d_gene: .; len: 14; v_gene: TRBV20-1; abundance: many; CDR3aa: CSAGRQDGNTEAFF; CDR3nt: TGCAGTGCCGGTAGACAAGACGGAAACACTGAAGCTTTCTTT
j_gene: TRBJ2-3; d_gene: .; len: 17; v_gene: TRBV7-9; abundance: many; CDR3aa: CASSTARRPQSTDTQYF; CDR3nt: TGTGCCAGCAGCACCGCTCGGCGGCCACAAAGCACAGATACGCAGTATTTT
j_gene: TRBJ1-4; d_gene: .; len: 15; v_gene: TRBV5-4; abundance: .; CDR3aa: CASSISGKNNEKLFF; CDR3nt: TGTGCCAGCAGCATTTCAGGGAAGAATAATGAAAAACTGTTTTTT
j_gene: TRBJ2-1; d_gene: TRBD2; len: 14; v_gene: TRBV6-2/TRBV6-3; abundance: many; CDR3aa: CASSERGGRNEQFF; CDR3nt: TGTGCCAGCAGCGAGCGGGGGGGCCGGAATGAGCAGTTCTTC
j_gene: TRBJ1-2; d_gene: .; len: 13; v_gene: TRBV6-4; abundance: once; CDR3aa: CASGVNVVYGYTF; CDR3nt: TGTGCCAGCGGGGTGAATGTGGTATATGGCTACACCTTC
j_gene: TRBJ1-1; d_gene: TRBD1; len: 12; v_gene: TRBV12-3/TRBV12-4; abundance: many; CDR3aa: CASSTTGRTAFF; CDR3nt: TGTGCCAGCAGTACGACAGGGAGGACCGCTTTCTTT
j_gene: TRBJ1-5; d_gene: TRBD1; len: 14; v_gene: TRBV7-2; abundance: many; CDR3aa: CASSFDRADQPQHF; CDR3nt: TGTGCCAGCAGTTTTGACAGGGCGGATCAGCCCCAGCATTTT
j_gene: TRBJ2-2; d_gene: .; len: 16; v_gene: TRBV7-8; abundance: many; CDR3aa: CASSNLRGGRAGELFF; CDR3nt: TGTGCCAGCAGCAACCTCCGAGGGGGAAGGGCCGGGGAGCTGTTTTTT